This T cell receptor beta chain was obtained from a study of T cell responses to AZD1222 COVID-19 vaccine. Whole-study findings and limits: Clonal diversity was possibly underestimated, and white British individuals and females predominated among donors. Targets within unmutated variant regions were reportedly found for nearly half of spike-specific TCRs. Repertoire sampling occurred only after the peak T cell response.

The repertoire was sequenced with immunoSEQ multiplex PCR; TCRdb's copy has only in-frame clones and lacks some. The sample consists of around 84,000 clones, approximately 86% of them appearing once. The CDR3 consists of 15 residues. V was trimmed by 1 base and J by 4 bases, leaving 10 bases between them. Per germline, CDR1 SGHNT and CDR2 YENEEA. A remark on this clone: Its antigen is as yet unknown.

This TCR came from an adult in good health. The chain uses TRBV11-3 and TRBJ2-2; D perhaps matches TRBD1 (5 bases). This sample comprised peripheral blood, obtained on day 0 of MenACWY control vaccination. The CDR3 loop reads CASSLGGHRTGELFF. The CDR3, as DNA: TGTGCCAGCAGCTTAGGTGGACACCGCACCGGGGAGCTGTTTTTT.